This TCR beta chain was profiled in a study of radiation and T cells in renal cell carcinoma. Study-level background: Nephrectomy followed 15 Gy stereotactic body radiation by 4 weeks. Findings of the study overall: Top tumor clonotypes rose in blood 2 weeks post-radiation, then contracted.

Using immunoSEQ multiplex PCR, the repertoire was profiled, and TCRdb retains in-frame clones only, with some absent. In the table there are 100,000 to 150,000 clones, more than 70% of which are singletons. Details on this clone: Its antigen remains unknown.

Time point noted: blood 2 weeks post-SBRT. Treatment indicated: 15 Gy SBRT to primary tumor, nephrectomy 4 weeks later. After SBRT, blood was collected at 2 and 4 weeks, plus baseline. Trimming took 5 bases from V and 7 from J; bases not matched to a gene: 6. The CDR3 sequence is 13 residues long. Germline V gene lookup returns CDR1 LNHNV and CDR2 YYDKDF (reference sequence). The J gene is TRBJ1-2, the V gene TRBV15; 8 nucleotides match TRBD1. This clonotype originated in a woman aged 70-85 years with renal cell carcinoma. Here the sequenced sample was blood, taken from a patient whose treatment included radiotherapy and nephrectomy. CDR3 bases: TGTGCCACCAGCCCGACAGGGGAAGTTGGCTACACCTTC. Encoded protein: CATSPTGEVGYTF. The variable domain in full, with the rest retrieved from reference TRBV15 and TRBJ1-2, is DAMVIQNPRYQVTQFGKPVTLSCSQTLNHNVMYWYQQKSSQAPKLLFHYYDKDFNNEADTPDNFQSRRPNTSFCFLDIRSPGLGDTAMYLCATSPTGEVGYTFGSGTRLTVV.